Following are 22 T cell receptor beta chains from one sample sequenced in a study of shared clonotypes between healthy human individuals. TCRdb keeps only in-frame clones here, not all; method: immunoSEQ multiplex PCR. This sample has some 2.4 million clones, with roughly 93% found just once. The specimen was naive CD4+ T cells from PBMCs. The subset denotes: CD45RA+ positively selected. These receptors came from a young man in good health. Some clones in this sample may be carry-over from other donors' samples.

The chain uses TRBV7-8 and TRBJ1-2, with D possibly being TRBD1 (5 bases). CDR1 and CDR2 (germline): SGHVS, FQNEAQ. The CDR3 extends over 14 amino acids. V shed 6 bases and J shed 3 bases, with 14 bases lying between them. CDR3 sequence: CASSPRDGHYGYTF. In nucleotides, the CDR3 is TGTGCCAGCAGTCCCAGGGACGGCCACTATGGCTACACCTTC.

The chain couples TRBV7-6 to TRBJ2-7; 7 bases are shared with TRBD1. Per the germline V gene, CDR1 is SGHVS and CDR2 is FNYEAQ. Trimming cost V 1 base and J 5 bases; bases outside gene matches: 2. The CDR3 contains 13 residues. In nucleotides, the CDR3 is TGTGCCAGCAGCTTAGGCCAGGGGGACGAGCAGTACTTC. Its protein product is CASSLGQGDEQYF.

This CDR3 is CASSLGVVSEHTDTQYF. The DNA for the CDR3 is TGCGCCAGCAGCTTGGGAGTCGTTTCGGAGCACACAGATACGCAGTATTTT. This chain connects TRBV5-1 to TRBJ2-3; D gene ambiguous. This CDR3 has 17 amino acids. CDR1 is SGHRS, CDR2 YFSETQ, per germline. V was clipped by 0 bases and J by 2 bases, with 16 bases between them.

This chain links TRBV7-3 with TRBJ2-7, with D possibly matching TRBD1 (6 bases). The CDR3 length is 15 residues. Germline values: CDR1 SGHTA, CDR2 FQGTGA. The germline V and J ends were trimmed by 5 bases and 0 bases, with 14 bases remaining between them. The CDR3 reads CASSQGPLISYEQYF. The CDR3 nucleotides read TGTGCCAGCAGCCAGGGGCCGCTTATCTCCTACGAGCAGTACTTC. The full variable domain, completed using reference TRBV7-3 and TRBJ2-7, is GAGVSQTPSNKVTEKGKYVELRCDPISGHTALYWYRQSLGQGPEFLIYFQGTGAADDSGLPNDRFFAVRPEGSVSTLKIQRTERGDSAVYLCASSQGPLISYEQYFGPGTRLTVT.

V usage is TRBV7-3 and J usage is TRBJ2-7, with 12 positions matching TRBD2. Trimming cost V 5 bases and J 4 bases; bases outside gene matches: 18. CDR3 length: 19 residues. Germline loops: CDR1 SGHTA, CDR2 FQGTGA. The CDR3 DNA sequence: TGTGCCAGCAGCGGGACAGCTCCCGGGACTAGCGGGCTTATTTACGAGCAGTACTTC. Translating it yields CASSGTAPGTSGLIYEQYF.

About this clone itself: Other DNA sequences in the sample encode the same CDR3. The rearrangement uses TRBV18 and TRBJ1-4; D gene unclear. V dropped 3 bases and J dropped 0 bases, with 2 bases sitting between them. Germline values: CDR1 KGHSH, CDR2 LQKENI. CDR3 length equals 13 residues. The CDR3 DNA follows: TGTGCCAGCTCACCTGCAACTAATGAAAAACTGTTTTTT. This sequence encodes CASSPATNEKLFF.

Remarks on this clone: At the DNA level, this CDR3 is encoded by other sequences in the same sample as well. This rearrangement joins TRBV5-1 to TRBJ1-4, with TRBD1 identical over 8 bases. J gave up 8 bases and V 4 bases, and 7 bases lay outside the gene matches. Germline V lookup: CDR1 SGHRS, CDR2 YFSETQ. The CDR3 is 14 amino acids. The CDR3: CASSLQGAEEKLFF. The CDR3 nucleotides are TGCGCCAGCAGCCTGCAGGGGGCTGAGGAAAAACTGTTTTTT.

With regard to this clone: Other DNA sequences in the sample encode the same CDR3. This chain's CDR3 is CASSPGGRNTEAFF. In DNA form, the CDR3 reads TGTGCCAGCTCACCAGGGGGGCGGAACACTGAAGCTTTCTTT. The chain has TRBV18 and TRBJ1-1, with D possibly matching TRBD1 (6 bases). With 2 bases removed from V and 1 base from J, the gap between germline ends came to 8 bases. Germline values: CDR1 KGHSH, CDR2 LQKENI. This CDR3 spans 14 amino acids. Filled out from reference TRBV18 and TRBJ1-1, the complete variable domain reads NAGVMQNPRHLVRRRGQEARLRCSPMKGHSHVYWYRQLPEEGLKFMVYLQKENIIDESGMPKERFSAEFPKEGPSILRIQQVVRGDSAAYFCASSPGGRNTEAFFGQGTRLTVV.

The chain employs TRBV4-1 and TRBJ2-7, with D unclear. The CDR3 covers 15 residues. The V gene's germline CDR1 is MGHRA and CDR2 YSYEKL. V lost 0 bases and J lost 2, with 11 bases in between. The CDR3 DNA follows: TGCGCCAGCAGCCAAGATCTGGCGGCTACCTACGAGCAGTACTTC. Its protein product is CASSQDLAATYEQYF.

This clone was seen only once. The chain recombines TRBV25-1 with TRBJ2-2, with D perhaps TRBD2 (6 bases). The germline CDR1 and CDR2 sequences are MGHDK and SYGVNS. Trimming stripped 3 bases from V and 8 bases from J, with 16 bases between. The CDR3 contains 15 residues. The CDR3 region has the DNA TGTGCCAGCAGTGATCAAAGCGGGCCCTATGGGGAGCTGTTTTTT. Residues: CASSDQSGPYGELFF.

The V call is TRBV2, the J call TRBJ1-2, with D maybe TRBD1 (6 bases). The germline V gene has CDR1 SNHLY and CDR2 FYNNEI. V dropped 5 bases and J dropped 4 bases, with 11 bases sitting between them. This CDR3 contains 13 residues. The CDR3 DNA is TGTGCCAGCAGTCCCGCCAGGGGCTATGGCTACACCTTC. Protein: CASSPARGYGYTF.

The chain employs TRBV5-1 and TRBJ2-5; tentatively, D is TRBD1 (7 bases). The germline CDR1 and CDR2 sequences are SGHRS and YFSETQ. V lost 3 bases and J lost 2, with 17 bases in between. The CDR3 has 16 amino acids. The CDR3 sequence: CASSSQPRDRQETQYF. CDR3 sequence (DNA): TGCGCCAGCAGCTCCCAGCCGCGGGACAGACAAGAGACCCAGTACTTC.

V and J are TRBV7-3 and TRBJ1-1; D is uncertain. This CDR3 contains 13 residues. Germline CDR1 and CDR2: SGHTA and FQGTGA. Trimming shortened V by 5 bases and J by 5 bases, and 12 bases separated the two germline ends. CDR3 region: CASSLVGRTEAFF. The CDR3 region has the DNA TGTGCCAGCAGCCTCGTGGGGAGGACTGAAGCTTTCTTT.

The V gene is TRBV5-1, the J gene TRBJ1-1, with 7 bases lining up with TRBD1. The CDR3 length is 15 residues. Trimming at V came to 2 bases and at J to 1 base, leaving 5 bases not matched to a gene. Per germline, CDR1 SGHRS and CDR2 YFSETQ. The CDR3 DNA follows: TGCGCCAGCAGCTTCGGAGGGGGCGCGAACACTGAAGCTTTCTTT. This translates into CASSFGGGANTEAFF.

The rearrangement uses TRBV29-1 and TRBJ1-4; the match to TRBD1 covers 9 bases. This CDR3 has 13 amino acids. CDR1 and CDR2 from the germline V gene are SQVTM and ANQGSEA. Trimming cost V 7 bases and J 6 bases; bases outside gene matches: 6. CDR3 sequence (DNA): TGCAGCGCAATGGGACAGGGCTATGAAAAACTGTTTTTT. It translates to CSAMGQGYEKLFF.

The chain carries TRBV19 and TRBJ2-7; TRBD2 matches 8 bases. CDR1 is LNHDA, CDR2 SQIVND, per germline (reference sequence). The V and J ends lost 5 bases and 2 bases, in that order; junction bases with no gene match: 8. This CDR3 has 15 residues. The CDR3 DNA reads TGTGCCAGTAGTCCCCGGGGGGGGCCAACCTACGAGCAGTACTTC. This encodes CASSPRGGPTYEQYF.

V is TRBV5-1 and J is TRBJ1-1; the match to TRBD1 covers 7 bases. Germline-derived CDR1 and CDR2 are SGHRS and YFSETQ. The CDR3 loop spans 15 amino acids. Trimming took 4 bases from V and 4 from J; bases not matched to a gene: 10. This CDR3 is CASSKTQGWSTEAFF. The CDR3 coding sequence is TGCGCCAGCAGCAAGACACAGGGGTGGAGCACTGAAGCTTTCTTT.

The CDR3 spells CAHQSLGDRGNYNEQFF. CDR3 nucleotides: TGTGCCCATCAGAGCTTAGGGGACAGGGGTAACTACAATGAGCAGTTCTTC. This chain joins TRBV10-3 and TRBJ2-1; 10 positions match TRBD1. The V and J ends lost 11 bases and 3 bases, in that order; junction bases with no gene match: 16. Germline V lookup: CDR1 ENHRY, CDR2 SYGVKD. The CDR3 is 17 residues long.

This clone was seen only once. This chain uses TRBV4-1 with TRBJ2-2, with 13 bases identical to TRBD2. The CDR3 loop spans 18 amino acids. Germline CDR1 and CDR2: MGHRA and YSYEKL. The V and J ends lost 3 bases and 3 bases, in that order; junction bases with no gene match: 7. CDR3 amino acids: CASSHPGLAGFDTGELFF. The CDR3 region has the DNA TGCGCCAGCAGCCACCCGGGACTAGCGGGATTCGACACCGGGGAGCTGTTTTTT.

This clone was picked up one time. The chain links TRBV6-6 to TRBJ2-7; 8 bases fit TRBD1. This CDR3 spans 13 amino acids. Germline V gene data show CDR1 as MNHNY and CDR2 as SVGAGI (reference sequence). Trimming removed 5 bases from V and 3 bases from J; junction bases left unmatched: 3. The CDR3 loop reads CASSTGGLYEQYF. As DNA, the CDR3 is TGTGCCAGCAGTACAGGGGGGCTCTACGAGCAGTACTTC.

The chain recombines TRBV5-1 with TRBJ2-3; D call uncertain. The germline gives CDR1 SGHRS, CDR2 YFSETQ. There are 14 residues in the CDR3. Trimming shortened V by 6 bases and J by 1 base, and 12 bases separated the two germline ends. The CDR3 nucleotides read TGCGCCAGCAATCCCCAGGCAGGCACAGATACGCAGTATTTT. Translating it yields CASNPQAGTDTQYF.

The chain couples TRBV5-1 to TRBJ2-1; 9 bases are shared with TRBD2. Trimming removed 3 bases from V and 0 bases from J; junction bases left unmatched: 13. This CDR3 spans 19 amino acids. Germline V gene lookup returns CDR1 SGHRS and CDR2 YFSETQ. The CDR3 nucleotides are TGCGCCAGCAGCTCGACTAGCGGAGGACGAATGAGCTCCTACAATGAGCAGTTCTTC. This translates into CASSSTSGGRMSSYNEQFF.